This T cell receptor beta chain appears in the sequencing data of a study of blood T cells in healthy people across ages (dated by TCRdb to the mid-2010s). General notes on the study: In model experiments, template switching captured roughly one uniquely barcoded TCR beta cDNA molecule for every two T cells. To track age-related changes in TCR beta repertoire diversity, the study relied on deep sequencing normalized with unique cDNA molecular identifiers. The study analyzed two additional independent replicas of 1 million unique cDNA reads from the same blood draw for two donors, one aged 18 to 29 and one aged 80 or older. Donors of different ages were randomly distributed across sequencing lanes to avoid experimental bias. The donors were split into four age groups: young (average around 17 years), middle-aged (39), aged (approximately 60) and long-lived (about 74).

The germline V gene encodes CDR1 DFQATT and CDR2 SNEGSKA (reference sequence). The CDR3 contains 15 residues, cysteine and phenylalanine counted. Of all the DNA, just the CDR3 is kept, 45 bases in frame from base 1. V and J are truncated by 1 base and 3 bases respectively, leaving an intervening sequence of 15 bases. Comments on this clonotype: The clone's antigen remains unknown. No much larger clone is present one base from it, and per-base qualities are unavailable.

Broader findings and caveats from the paper: Since profiling was done on bulk unsorted PBMCs, naive and antigen-experienced compartments could not be conclusively compared. Estimates of total diversity from one million sequenced T cells were regarded as lower bounds and underestimates. Compared with the aged group, more naive CD4+ T cells, fewer expanded clones and increased TCR diversity were shown by the long-lived group, suggesting age selection. Because donor CMV infection status was unknown, age-related changes in expanded clonotypes were potentially confounded. There was a strong correlation between observed TCR beta diversity and the percentage of naive T cells measured by flow cytometry. Observed TCR beta diversity per million T cells fell roughly linearly with age, and a significant reduction was already apparent by age roughly 40.

The method was 5' RACE. The sample was run on an Illumina HiSeq 2500. A second PCR of about 6 to 12 cycles was performed with a sample-barcoded 5' primer and a J-beta primer mix. Each TCR beta cDNA molecule received a unique molecular identifier from a template-switch 5' adaptor carrying 12 random nucleotides. Each sample yielded at least 3 million CDR3-containing paired-end reads. All of the RNA was converted into first-strand cDNA using the Mint cDNA synthesis kit, with a TRBC-specific oligonucleotide serving as the primer. After uracil-DNA glycosylase treatment, a first 18-cycle PCR used universal primers M1SS and BC2_uni_R on all cDNA. In the paper's pipeline: For normalization, 1 million high-quality reads were randomly selected from each sample, with every read carrying a distinct molecular identifier. Reads with shared molecular identifiers were discarded instead of being binned into consensus sequences. MiTCR, run with a Q25 quality threshold and the strictest error-elimination algorithm, handled CDR3 identification, clonotype clustering and error correction. A nonparametric unseen species model with Euler transformation was used to estimate a lower bound on total TCR beta diversity. TCRdb reworked the public reads: Q25 trimming with fastp, MiXCR clone assembly, productive beta chains retained. Rows with a matching CDR3 protein are joined into one entry that keeps the most common DNA and genes. The V and J calls, along with clone size, are taken from TCRdb and not from the paper's own processing. This sample comprises 1 million to 1.2 million distinct CDR3 sequences, about two fifths of them detected only once. Of the sample, roughly 13% is held by the ten largest clones.

The roughly 39 donors, aged about 6 to 95 years, were systemically healthy Caucasian individuals from Russia. Each donor gave about 9.8 milliliters of peripheral blood, drawn into EDTA-treated Vacutainer tubes. Ficoll-Paque density-gradient centrifugation was used to isolate PBMCs, with at least 6 million obtained per sample. Trizol reagent was used to extract total RNA from the PBMCs, yielding at least 5.5 micrograms per sample. Naive CD45RAhigh/CD27high T cell percentages were measured by flow cytometry on a PBMC aliquot from every donor. This TCR was recovered from a man between 18 and 29 years old in good health. Rearrangement joined TRBV20-1 to TRBJ1-2; the D gene is unclear. The specimen sequenced was blood. In nucleotides, the sequence is TGCAGTGCTAGAGGGGCCAGTTCGGGCCACTATGGCTACACCTTC. It translates to CSARGASSGHYGYTF.